What follows is one T cell receptor (beta chain) and its context. The sample originates from a study of STAT5B mutations in CD4+ large granular lymphocyte leukemia. Clones were read by immunoSEQ multiplex PCR, and TCRdb kept only the in-frame ones, dropping some. The sample has some 35,000 clones, around 88% seen once; the top ten hold roughly 0.98%. The CDR3 runs to 13 residues. Trimming pared 2 bases from V and 7 bases from J, leaving 9 bases between. The germline V gene encodes CDR1 MNHEY and CDR2 SMNVEV (reference sequence). The rearrangement joins TRBV27 to TRBJ2-1, with no clear D. The sequenced sample was CD4+ T cells from blood buffy coats. This receptor was obtained from a human donor in good health. In DNA, the CDR3 is TGTGCCAGCAGTTTAGTGTTGGGAAATGAGCAGTTCTTC. It is translated as CASSLVLGNEQFF.